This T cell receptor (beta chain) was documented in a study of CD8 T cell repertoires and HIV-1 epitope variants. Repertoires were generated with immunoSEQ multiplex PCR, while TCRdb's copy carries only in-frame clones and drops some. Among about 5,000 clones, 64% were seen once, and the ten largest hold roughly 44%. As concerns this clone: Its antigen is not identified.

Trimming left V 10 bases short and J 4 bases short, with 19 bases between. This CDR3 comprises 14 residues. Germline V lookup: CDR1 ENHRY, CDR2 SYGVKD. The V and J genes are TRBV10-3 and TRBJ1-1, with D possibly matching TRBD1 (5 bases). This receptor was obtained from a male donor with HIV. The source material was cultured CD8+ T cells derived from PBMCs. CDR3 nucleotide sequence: TGTGCCACCGATAATAAAGGAAGGGGCACTGAAGCTTTCTTT. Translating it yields CATDNKGRGTEAFF.